This T cell receptor (beta chain) came from a study of PD-1 blockade in classical Hodgkin lymphoma. Study at large: Patients were dosed intravenously with nivolumab at 3 mg/kg every 2 weeks.

As concerns this clone: Antigen: not known.

The CDR3 sequence is 14 residues long. Germline assignment: CDR1 SGHNT and CDR2 YYREEE (reference sequence). V shed 2 bases, J shed 5 bases, and the junction held 5 bases outside the gene matches. Relapse after autologous stem cell transplantation occurred in every patient, and brentuximab vedotin exposure varied. Purified CD4+ T cells were obtained from thawed PBMCs through magnetic negative selection. Data came from immunoSEQ multiplex PCR; TCRdb stores just in-frame clones and leaves some out. The sample has 17,000 or so clones, approximately 80% seen once. Findings and limits, study-wide: Patients who responded completely had about the same baseline diversity as newly diagnosed patients. Healthy donors reportedly exceeded newly diagnosed patients in baseline TCR diversity. Nothing has yet pinned down what causes the repertoire differences, possibly disease activity or prior therapy.

This clonotype was obtained from a human donor with classical Hodgkin lymphoma. V is TRBV5-4 and J is TRBJ1-1; 8 nucleotides agree with TRBD1. The sample was CD4+ T cells from blood, taken at baseline. The DNA of the CDR3 is TGTGCCAGCAGCTTACAGGGGGTGGGGACTGAAGCTTTCTTT. Amino acids: CASSLQGVGTEAFF.